The rows below give T cell receptor beta chains drawn from one sample of a study of T cell responses to AZD1222 COVID-19 vaccine. Sequencing was performed with immunoSEQ multiplex PCR; in TCRdb, only in-frame clones are kept and a portion is missing. The sample has approximately 42,000 clones, approximately 89% seen once. Material: peripheral blood, obtained 28 days after the second AZD1222 dose. These receptors originate from an adult who received the AZD1222 COVID-19 vaccine. Both conserved end residues are part of each CDR3. D genes are given only for firm matches. Only some rows state a clone size, as once, few, many or a class for expanded clones.

CDR3aa,CDR3nt,abundance,v_gene,d_gene,j_gene
CASRRTAGYTF,TGTGCCAGCAGACGGACAGCGGGCTACACCTTC,.,TRBV5-6,.,TRBJ1-2
CACTPGVTEAFF,TGTGCCTGCACGCCAGGGGTAACTGAAGCTTTCTTT,few,TRBV30,.,TRBJ1-1
CASTRGWAGELFF,TGTGCCAGCACCAGGGGCTGGGCCGGGGAGCTGTTTTTT,.,TRBV7-9,.,TRBJ2-2
CASSPTAFAGQPQHF,TGTGCCAGCAGTCCGACGGCCTTTGCAGGGCAGCCCCAGCATTTT,.,TRBV27,.,TRBJ1-5
CASSQESAGGYEQYF,TGCGCCAGCAGCCAAGAGTCCGCAGGGGGCTACGAGCAGTACTTC,.,TRBV4-3,TRBD1,TRBJ2-7
CATSTFRVEDTEAFF,TGTGCCACCAGCACCTTTAGGGTTGAAGACACTGAAGCTTTCTTT,.,TRBV15,.,TRBJ1-1
CASSPPGLAGRDVTRWVYNEQFF,TGTGCCAGCAGTCCTCCGGGACTAGCGGGGAGGGATGTAACACGGTGGGTCTACAATGAGCAGTTCTTC,.,TRBV27,TRBD2,TRBJ2-1
CASSLGQVRGGKQFF,TGTGCCAGCAGCTTAGGTCAAGTTCGGGGCGGGAAGCAGTTCTTC,once,TRBV5-6,.,TRBJ2-1
CASSTTGANTGELFF,TGCGCCAGCAGCACGACAGGGGCGAACACCGGGGAGCTGTTTTTT,.,TRBV5-1,TRBD1,TRBJ2-2
CASSPAGHSGNTIYF,TGTGCCAGCTCCCCGGCGGGGCACTCTGGAAACACCATATATTTT,.,TRBV18,.,TRBJ1-3
CASSHSFYEQYF,TGTGCCAGCAGCCATTCCTTCTACGAGCAGTACTTC,.,TRBV3-1/TRBV3-2,.,TRBJ2-7
CATSDPTGEGETQYF,TGTGCCACCAGTGATCCGACAGGGGAGGGGGAGACCCAGTACTTC,.,TRBV24-1,.,TRBJ2-5
CSARRDYGYTF,TGCAGTGCTAGACGGGACTATGGCTACACCTTC,.,TRBV20-1,.,TRBJ1-2
CASSRQGIDEQFF,TGTGCCAGCAGCCGACAGGGGATAGATGAGCAGTTCTTC,few,TRBV7-2,TRBD1,TRBJ2-1
CASSPLPHSYNEQFF,TGTGCCAGCAGTCCGCTACCCCACTCCTACAATGAGCAGTTCTTC,.,TRBV9,.,TRBJ2-1
CASSFETSGSGYEQYF,TGCGCCAGCAGCTTTGAGACTAGCGGGAGTGGCTACGAGCAGTACTTC,.,TRBV5-1,TRBD2,TRBJ2-7
CASSWGLAAQETQYF,TGTGCCAGCAGCTGGGGGCTAGCGGCCCAGGAGACCCAGTACTTC,.,TRBV7-3,.,TRBJ2-5
CSVENAASGDEQYF,TGCAGCGTTGAAAACGCCGCCTCAGGAGACGAGCAGTACTTC,.,TRBV29-1,.,TRBJ2-7
CASSEESVANYGYTF,TGTGCCAGCAGTGAAGAATCGGTAGCTAACTATGGCTACACCTTC,.,TRBV2,.,TRBJ1-2
CASSPGTLGSEELFF,TGTGCCAGCTCACCAGGGACCCTAGGTAGCGAGGAGCTGTTTTTT,.,TRBV18,.,TRBJ2-2
CASRAGGSTDTQYF,TGTGCCAGCAGGGCGGGAGGCTCCACAGATACGCAGTATTTT,.,TRBV9,TRBD2,TRBJ2-3
CASSPGTVRGTEAFF,TGTGCCAGTAGTCCCGGGACAGTGCGGGGCACTGAAGCTTTCTTT,.,TRBV19,TRBD1,TRBJ1-1
CASSFSLNSGNTIYF,TGTGCCAGCAGTTTCAGCTTGAACTCTGGAAACACCATATATTTT,once,TRBV6-5,.,TRBJ1-3
CASSQEPRASGGAGTDTQYF,TGTGCCAGCAGCCAAGAGCCCCGGGCTAGCGGGGGGGCCGGCACAGATACGCAGTATTTT,once,TRBV4-2,TRBD2,TRBJ2-3
CASSGGTANYGYTF,TGCGCCAGCAGCGGCGGGACAGCTAACTATGGCTACACCTTC,.,TRBV5-1,TRBD1,TRBJ1-2
CASSARDRAIYEQYF,TGTGCCAGCAGCGCCCGGGACAGGGCAATCTACGAGCAGTACTTC,.,TRBV5-4,TRBD1,TRBJ2-7
CASSPQETGANVLTF,TGTGCCAGCTCACCTCAGGAGACTGGGGCCAACGTCCTGACTTTC,.,TRBV18,.,TRBJ2-6
CASTLDRGGETQYF,TGTGCCAGCACCCTAGACAGGGGGGGAGAGACCCAGTACTTC,.,TRBV5-6,TRBD1,TRBJ2-5
CASSSGGNTEAFF,TGTGCCAGCTCGTCGGGGGGGAACACTGAAGCTTTCTTT,.,TRBV18,.,TRBJ1-1
CASSQSPRAGYNSPLHF,TGTGCCAGCAGCCAATCCCCCCGGGCAGGTTATAATTCACCCCTCCACTTT,.,TRBV3-1/TRBV3-2,.,TRBJ1-6
CASSEINQPQHF,TGTGCCAGCAGTGAAATCAATCAGCCCCAGCATTTT,.,TRBV27,.,TRBJ1-5
CASSKVRAERLFF,TGTGCCAGCAGCAAAGTCAGGGCGGAGCGGCTGTTTTTT,.,TRBV21-1,.,TRBJ2-2
CASSPTAGANVLTF,TGTGCCAGCTCGCCTACGGCTGGGGCCAACGTCCTGACTTTC,.,TRBV18,.,TRBJ2-6
CASSFGGRDVSEQYF,TGTGCCAGCAGCTTCGGCGGGAGGGATGTTAGCGAGCAGTACTTC,once,TRBV7-2,TRBD2,TRBJ2-7
CASSDNFRPSGEAFF,TGTGCCAGCAGTGACAATTTCAGGCCTAGCGGGGAAGCTTTCTTT,.,TRBV6-4,.,TRBJ1-1
CSVEEWLAESTDTQYF,TGCAGCGTTGAAGAATGGCTAGCGGAAAGCACAGATACGCAGTATTTT,.,TRBV29-1,TRBD2,TRBJ2-3
CASSDEGRNIQYF,TGTGCCAGCAGTGATGAAGGAAGGAACATTCAGTACTTC,.,TRBV2,.,TRBJ2-4
CSVKQETQYF,TGCAGCGTGAAGCAGGAGACCCAGTACTTC,.,TRBV29-1,.,TRBJ2-5
CASAPGLGRSEFF,TGTGCTAGTGCCCCGGGACTAGGACGATCGGAGTTCTTC,.,TRBV12-5,TRBD2,TRBJ2-1
CASNSRSTGELFF,TGTGCCAGCAATTCGAGGTCCACCGGGGAGCTGTTTTTT,.,TRBV2,.,TRBJ2-2
CASSPDRARPTQYF,TGTGCCAGCAGCCCGGACAGGGCCCGACCGACCCAGTACTTC,.,TRBV7-7,TRBD1,TRBJ2-5
CASSVGRVNQPQHF,TGTGCCAGCAGCGTGGGGAGGGTCAATCAGCCCCAGCATTTT,once,TRBV9,.,TRBJ1-5